Sequencing of this TCR beta chain was carried out in a study of blood T cells in healthy people across ages. Donors were systemically healthy Caucasian individuals from Russia aged roughly 6 to 100 years. With a J-beta primer mix and a sample-barcoded 5' primer, a second PCR ran roughly 7 to 11 cycles. TCRdb fed the 5' RACE reads into MiXCR, producing one record per CDR3 protein. The sample contains hundreds of thousands of distinct CDR3 sequences, 40% to 50% of which appear only once. Per the germline V gene, CDR1 is SNHLY and CDR2 is FYNNEI. The CDR3 covers 14 residues. The ends were cut back, 4 bases at V and 3 bases at J, with 9 bases in the middle.

The rearrangement links TRBV2 to TRBJ2-2; D gene uncertain. The sequence derives from a man aged 55-75 years in good health. The sequenced sample was blood. CDR3 sequence reads: CASSVIGHTGELFF. CDR3 DNA: TGTGCCAGCAGTGTTATCGGCCACACCGGGGAGCTGTTTTTT.